This T cell receptor (beta chain) was found in a study of blood T cell repertoires in COVID-19. Generated by immunoSEQ multiplex PCR, the TCRdb table keeps only in-frame clones and is missing some. This sample has over 120,000 clones, with roughly 90% found just once. The CDR3 contains 16 residues. Germline-derived CDR1 and CDR2 are SGDLS and YYNGEE. Unmatched junction bases numbered 5, after V lost 1 base and J lost 2 bases. The receptor was isolated from a human donor in a cohort sampled during active COVID-19. J is TRBJ2-2 and V is TRBV9; 7 bases map to TRBD1. The sequencing input was peripheral blood. In DNA form, the CDR3 reads TGTGCCAGCAGCGTATTGGACAGGCGAAACACCGGGGAGCTGTTTTTT. Translated: CASSVLDRRNTGELFF.